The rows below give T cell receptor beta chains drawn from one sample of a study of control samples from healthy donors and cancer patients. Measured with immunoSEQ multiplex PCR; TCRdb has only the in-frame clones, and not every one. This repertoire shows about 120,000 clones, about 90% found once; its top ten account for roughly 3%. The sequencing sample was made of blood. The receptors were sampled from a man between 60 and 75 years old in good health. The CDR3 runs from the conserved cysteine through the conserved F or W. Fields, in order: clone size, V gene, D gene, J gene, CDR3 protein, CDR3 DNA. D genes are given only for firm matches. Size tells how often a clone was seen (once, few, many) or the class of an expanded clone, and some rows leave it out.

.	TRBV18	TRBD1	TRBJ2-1	CASSPPKTGFNEQFF	TGTGCCAGCTCACCTCCGAAGACAGGGTTCAATGAGCAGTTCTTC
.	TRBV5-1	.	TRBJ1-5	CASSLGGSNSNQPQHF	TGCGCCAGCAGCTTGGGTGGGAGTAATAGCAATCAGCCCCAGCATTTT
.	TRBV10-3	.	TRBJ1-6	CAISEARGNNSPLHF	TGTGCCATCAGTGAGGCAAGGGGGAATAATTCACCCCTCCACTTT
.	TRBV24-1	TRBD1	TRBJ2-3	CATSDARTQFRDRGTDTQYF	TGTGCCACCAGTGATGCACGTACGCAATTTCGGGACAGGGGCACAGATACGCAGTATTTT
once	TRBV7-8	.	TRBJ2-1	CASSPLLHEQFF	TGTGCCAGCAGCCCCCTCCTCCATGAGCAGTTCTTC
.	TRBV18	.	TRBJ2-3	CASSWIPVSTDTQYF	TGTGCCAGCTCATGGATACCTGTAAGCACAGATACGCAGTATTTT
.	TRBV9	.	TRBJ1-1	CASSPPGKWAFF	TGTGCCAGCAGCCCCCCAGGAAAATGGGCTTTCTTT
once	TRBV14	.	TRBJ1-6	CASSQGSGNNSPLHF	TGTGCCAGCAGCCAGGGGTCCGGGAATAATTCACCCCTCCACTTT
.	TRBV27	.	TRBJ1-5	CASSWKPDQPQHF	TGTGCCAGCAGTTGGAAACCTGATCAGCCCCAGCATTTT
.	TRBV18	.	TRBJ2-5	CASSPAAGLSETQYF	TGTGCCAGCTCACCTGCCGCCGGTTTGTCAGAGACCCAGTACTTC
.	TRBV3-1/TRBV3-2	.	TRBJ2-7	CASSQVASYEQYF	TGTGCCAGCAGCCAAGTCGCTAGCTACGAGCAGTACTTC
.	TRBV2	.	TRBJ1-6	CASSERGNSPLHF	TGTGCCAGCAGTGAACGGGGTAATTCACCCCTCCACTTT
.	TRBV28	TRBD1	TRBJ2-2	CASSLNRGENTGELFF	TGTGCCAGCAGTTTAAACAGGGGAGAGAACACCGGGGAGCTGTTTTTT
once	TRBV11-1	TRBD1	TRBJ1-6	CASSFQTGTDSPLHF	TGTGCCAGCAGCTTCCAGACAGGGACGGACTCACCCCTCCACTTT
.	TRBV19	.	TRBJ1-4	CASIKTTGRNEKLFF	TGTGCCAGTATCAAAACCACAGGACGGAATGAAAAACTGTTTTTT
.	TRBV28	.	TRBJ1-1	CASEARGDVNTEAFF	TGTGCCAGCGAAGCTAGGGGGGACGTGAACACTGAAGCTTTCTTT
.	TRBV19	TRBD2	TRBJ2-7	CASSRTSGTYEQYF	TGTGCCAGTAGTAGGACTAGCGGCACCTACGAGCAGTACTTC
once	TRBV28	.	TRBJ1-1	CASSPLWVGAFF	TGTGCCAGCAGTCCACTGTGGGTTGGAGCTTTCTTT
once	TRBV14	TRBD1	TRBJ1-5	CASSRGQFNQPQHF	TGTGCCAGCAGCCGGGGACAGTTCAATCAGCCCCAGCATTTT
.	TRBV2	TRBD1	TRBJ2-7	CASSKTGGASYEQYF	TGTGCCAGCAGTAAAACAGGGGGCGCATCCTACGAGCAGTACTTC
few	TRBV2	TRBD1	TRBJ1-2	CASDGQGAYGYTF	TGTGCCAGCGACGGACAGGGAGCCTATGGCTACACCTTC
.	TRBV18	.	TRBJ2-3	CASSMNRDTDTQYF	TGTGCCAGCTCCATGAACAGGGACACAGATACGCAGTATTTT
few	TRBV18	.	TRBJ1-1	CASSPLGLKNTEAFF	TGTGCCAGCTCACCTCTAGGACTGAAAAACACTGAAGCTTTCTTT
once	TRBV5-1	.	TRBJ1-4	CASSLQHGESKKLFF	TGCGCCAGCAGCTTACAGCATGGGGAAAGTAAAAAACTGTTTTTT
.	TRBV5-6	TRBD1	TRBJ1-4	CASSSKTGTFEKLFF	TGTGCCAGCAGCTCTAAGACAGGGACGTTTGAAAAACTGTTTTTT
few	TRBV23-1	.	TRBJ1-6	CASSSLGQATSPLHF	TGCGCCAGCAGTTCCCTGGGGCAGGCCACATCACCCCTCCACTTT
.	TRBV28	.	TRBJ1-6	CASSLWTGIGSPLHF	TGTGCCAGCAGTTTATGGACTGGGATAGGATCACCCCTCCACTTT
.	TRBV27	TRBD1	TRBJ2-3	CASSFTYRGSTDTQYF	TGTGCCAGCAGTTTCACCTACAGGGGGAGCACAGATACGCAGTATTTT
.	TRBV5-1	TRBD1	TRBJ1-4	CASSLVGGTGMEKLFF	TGCGCCAGCAGCCTCGTTGGCGGGACAGGGATGGAAAAACTGTTTTTT
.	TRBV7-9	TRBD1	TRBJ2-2	CARKRQGDTGELFF	TGTGCCAGGAAGCGACAGGGGGACACCGGGGAGCTGTTTTTT
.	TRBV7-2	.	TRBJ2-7	CASSPPSNYEQYF	TGTGCCAGCAGCCCCCCAAGCAACTACGAGCAGTACTTC
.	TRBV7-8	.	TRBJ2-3	CASSEEGGGSTDTQYF	TGTGCCAGCAGCGAAGAAGGGGGGGGTAGCACAGATACGCAGTATTTT
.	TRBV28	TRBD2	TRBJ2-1	CASSTSGTTNEQFF	TGTGCCAGTTCGACTAGCGGGACGACCAATGAGCAGTTCTTC
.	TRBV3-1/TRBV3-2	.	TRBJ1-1	CASSQLGVTEAFF	TGTGCCAGCAGCCAATTGGGCGTTACTGAAGCTTTCTTT
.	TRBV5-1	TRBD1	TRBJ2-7	CASSLGDRNNYEQYF	TGCGCCAGCAGCTTGGGGGACAGGAACAACTACGAGCAGTACTTC
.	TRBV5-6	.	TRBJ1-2	CASSLDPGALPVGGYTF	TGTGCCAGCAGCTTGGACCCGGGGGCTCTTCCGGTGGGTGGCTACACCTTC
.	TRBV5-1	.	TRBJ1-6	CASSLGQTYNSPLHF	TGCGCCAGCAGCTTGGGGCAGACCTATAATTCACCCCTCCACTTT
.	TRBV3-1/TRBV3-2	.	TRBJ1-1	CASSQESQMNTEAFF	TGTGCCAGCAGCCAAGAAAGTCAGATGAACACTGAAGCTTTCTTT
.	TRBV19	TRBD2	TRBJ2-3	CASSTGLAGGPTQYF	TGTGCCAGTAGTACGGGACTAGCGGGGGGGCCTACGCAGTATTTT
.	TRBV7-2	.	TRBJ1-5	CASSLFGNQPQHF	TGTGCCAGCAGCTTATTCGGGAATCAGCCCCAGCATTTT
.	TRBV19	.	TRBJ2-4	CASSNYYSDRGNIQYF	TGTGCCAGTAGTAACTATTACTCGGACCGCGGAAACATTCAGTACTTC
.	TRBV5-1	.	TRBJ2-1	CASSLGYLTTALVYNEQFF	TGCGCCAGCAGCTTGGGATACTTGACGACAGCGCTAGTCTACAATGAGCAGTTCTTC
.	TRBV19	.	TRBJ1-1	CASRTTTGNTEAFF	TGTGCCAGCCGGACTACCACAGGGAACACTGAAGCTTTCTTT
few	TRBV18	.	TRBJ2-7	CASSLFLSGSYEQYF	TGTGCCAGCTCACTCTTTTTGTCAGGTTCCTACGAGCAGTACTTC
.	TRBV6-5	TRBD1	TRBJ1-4	CASSYSLGQGMFF	TGTGCCAGCAGTTACTCATTGGGACAGGGGATGTTTTTT
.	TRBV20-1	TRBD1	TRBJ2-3	CSASRTGGLTDTQYF	TGCAGTGCTAGTAGGACAGGGGGCCTCACAGATACGCAGTATTTT
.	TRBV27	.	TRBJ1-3	CASSLTTGGNTIYF	TGTGCCAGCAGTTTGACGACAGGTGGAAACACCATATATTTT
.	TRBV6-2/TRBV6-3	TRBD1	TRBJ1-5	CASSRTGTGGGPRSNQPQHF	TGTGCCAGCAGTAGAACCGGGACAGGGGGTGGCCCCCGTAGCAATCAGCCCCAGCATTTT
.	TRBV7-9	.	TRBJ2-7	CASSFGQGNGEQYF	TGTGCCAGCAGCTTCGGCCAGGGGAATGGCGAGCAGTACTTC
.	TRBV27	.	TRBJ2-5	CASSLTYQETQYF	TGTGCCAGCAGTTTGACGTACCAAGAGACCCAGTACTTC
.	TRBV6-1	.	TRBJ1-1	CVSSDRPSGTEAFF	TGTGTCAGCAGTGACAGGCCCTCGGGCACTGAAGCTTTCTTT
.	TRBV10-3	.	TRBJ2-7	CAISEFESSYEQYF	TGTGCCATCAGTGAGTTCGAAAGCTCCTACGAGCAGTACTTC